This TCR beta chain appears in the sequencing data of a study of shared T cell receptors in the human thymus. CDR3 length: 19 residues. The V gene end was trimmed by 2 bases and the J gene end by 3 bases; junction bases not matched to a gene: 13. CDR1 is SNHLY and CDR2 is FYNNEI in the germline V gene. This clone has a single count. Data came from immunoSEQ multiplex PCR; TCRdb stores just in-frame clones and leaves some out. Of some 700,000 clones in the sample, around nine tenths are singletons; the top ten hold around 0.0099%. Separately, the same data were catalogued under a study of human thymus T cells. That study adds: Corrective cardiac surgery supplied the resected thymus tissue. Highly overlapping thymic repertoires among unrelated individuals were reported in related research.

The receptor was derived from a boy younger than two with a congenital heart defect. The sequencing sample was made of thymocytes. This rearrangement joins TRBV2 to TRBJ2-5; TRBD2 matches at 12 bases. CDR3 DNA: TGTGCCAGCAGTGAAACACGCTCTAGCGGGAGGGAGGGGGAAGAGACCCAGTACTTC. Protein product: CASSETRSSGREGEETQYF.